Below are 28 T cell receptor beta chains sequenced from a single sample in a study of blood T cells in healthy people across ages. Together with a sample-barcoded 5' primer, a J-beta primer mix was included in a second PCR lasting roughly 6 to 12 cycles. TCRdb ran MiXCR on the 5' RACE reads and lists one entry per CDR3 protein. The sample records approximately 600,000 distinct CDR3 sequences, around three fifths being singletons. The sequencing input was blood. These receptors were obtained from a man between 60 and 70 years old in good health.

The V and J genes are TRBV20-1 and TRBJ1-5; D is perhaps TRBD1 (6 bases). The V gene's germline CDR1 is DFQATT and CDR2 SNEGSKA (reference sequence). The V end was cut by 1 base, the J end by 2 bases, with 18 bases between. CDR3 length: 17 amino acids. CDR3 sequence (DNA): TGCAGTGCTAGAGGGGGGGCAGGGTGGAGGCGCAATCAGCCCCAGCATTTT. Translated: CSARGGAGWRRNQPQHF.

CDR3 residues: CASSKAPSKASGSQETQYF. The DNA for the CDR3 is TGTGCCAGCAGCAAAGCTCCCTCAAAGGCTAGCGGGAGTCAAGAGACCCAGTACTTC. The genes are TRBV21-1 and TRBJ2-7; the table's D call, TRBD2, was not checked against the DNA. The J call could be wrong; TRBJ2-5 is a better fit for the DNA end. TRBV21-1 is reported as a pseudogene. The CDR3 sequence is 19 residues long.

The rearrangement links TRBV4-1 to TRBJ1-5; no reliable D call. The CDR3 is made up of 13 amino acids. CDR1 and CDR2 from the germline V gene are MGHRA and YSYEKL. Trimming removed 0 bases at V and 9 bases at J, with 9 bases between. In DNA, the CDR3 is TGCGCCAGCAGCCAAGAAGAGGATCGGCCCCAGCATTTT. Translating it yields CASSQEEDRPQHF.

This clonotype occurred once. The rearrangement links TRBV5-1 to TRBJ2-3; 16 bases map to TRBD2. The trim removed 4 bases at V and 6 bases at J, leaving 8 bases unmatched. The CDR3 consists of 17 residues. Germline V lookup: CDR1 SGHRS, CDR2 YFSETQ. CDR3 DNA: TGCGCCAGCAGCCCGGCCGGGACTAGCGGGGGGGTCGATACGCAGTATTTT. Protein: CASSPAGTSGGVDTQYF.

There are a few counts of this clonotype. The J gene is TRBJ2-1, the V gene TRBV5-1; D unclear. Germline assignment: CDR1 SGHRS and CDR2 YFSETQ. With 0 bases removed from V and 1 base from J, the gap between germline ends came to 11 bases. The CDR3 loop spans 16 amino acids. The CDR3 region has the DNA TGCGCCAGCAGCTTGGGGCCGGGCCGGTCCTACAATGAGCAGTTCTTC. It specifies CASSLGPGRSYNEQFF. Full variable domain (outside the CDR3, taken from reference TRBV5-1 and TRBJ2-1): KAGVTQTPRYLIKTRGQQVTLSCSPISGHRSVSWYQQTPGQGLQFLFEYFSETQRNKGNFPGRFSGRQFSNSRSEMNVSTLELGDSALYLCASSLGPGRSYNEQFFGPGTRLTVL.

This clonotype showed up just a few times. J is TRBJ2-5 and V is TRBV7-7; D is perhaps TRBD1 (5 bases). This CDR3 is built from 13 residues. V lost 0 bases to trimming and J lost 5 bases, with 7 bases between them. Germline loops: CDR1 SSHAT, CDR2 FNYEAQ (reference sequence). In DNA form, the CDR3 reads TGTGCCAGCAGCTTAGCTAACAGGGAGACCCAGTACTTC. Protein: CASSLANRETQYF.

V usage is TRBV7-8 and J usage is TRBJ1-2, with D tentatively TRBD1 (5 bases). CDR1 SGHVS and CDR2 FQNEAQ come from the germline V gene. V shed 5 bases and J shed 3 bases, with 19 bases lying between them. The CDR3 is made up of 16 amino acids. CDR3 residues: CASSPTGGGADYGYTF. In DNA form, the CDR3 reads TGTGCCAGCAGCCCCACGGGGGGAGGCGCCGACTATGGCTACACCTTC.

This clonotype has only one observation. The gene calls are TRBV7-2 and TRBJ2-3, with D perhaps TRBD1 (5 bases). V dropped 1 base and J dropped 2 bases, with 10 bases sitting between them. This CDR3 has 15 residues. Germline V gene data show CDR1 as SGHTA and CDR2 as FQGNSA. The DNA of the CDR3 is TGTGCCAGCAGCTTAGTAGCAGGGTACACAGATACGCAGTATTTT. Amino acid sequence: CASSLVAGYTDTQYF.

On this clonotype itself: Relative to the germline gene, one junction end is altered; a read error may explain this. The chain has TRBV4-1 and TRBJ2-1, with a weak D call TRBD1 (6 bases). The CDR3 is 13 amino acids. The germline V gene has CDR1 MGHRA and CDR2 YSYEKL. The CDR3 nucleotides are TGCGCCAACAGCCGGCGGACAGTGGATGAGCAGTTCTTC. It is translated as CANSRRTVDEQFF.

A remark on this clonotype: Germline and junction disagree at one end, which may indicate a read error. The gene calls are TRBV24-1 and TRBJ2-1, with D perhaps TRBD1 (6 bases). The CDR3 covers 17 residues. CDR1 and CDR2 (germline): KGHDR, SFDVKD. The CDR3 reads CATGESQGAPTYNEQFF. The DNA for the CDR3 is TGTGCCACCGGTGAGTCACAGGGAGCACCTACCTACAATGAGCAGTTCTTC.

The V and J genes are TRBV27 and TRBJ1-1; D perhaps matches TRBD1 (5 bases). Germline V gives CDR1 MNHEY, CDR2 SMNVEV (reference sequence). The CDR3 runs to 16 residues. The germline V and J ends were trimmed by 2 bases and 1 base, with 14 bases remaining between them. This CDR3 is CASSLNGGRGNTEAFF. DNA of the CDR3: TGTGCCAGCAGTTTAAATGGGGGGAGGGGGAACACTGAAGCTTTCTTT.

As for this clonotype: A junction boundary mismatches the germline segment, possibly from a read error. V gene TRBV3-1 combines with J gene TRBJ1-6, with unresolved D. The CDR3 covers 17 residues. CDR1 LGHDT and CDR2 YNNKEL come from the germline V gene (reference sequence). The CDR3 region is CASNQRQDSSYNSPLHF. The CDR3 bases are TGTGCCAGCAACCAACGGCAGGATAGCTCCTATAATTCACCCCTCCACTTT.

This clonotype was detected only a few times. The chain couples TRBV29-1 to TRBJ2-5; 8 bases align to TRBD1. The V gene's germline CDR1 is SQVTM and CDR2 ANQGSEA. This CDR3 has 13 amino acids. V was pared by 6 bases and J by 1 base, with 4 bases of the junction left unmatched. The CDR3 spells CSVKGTGQETQYF. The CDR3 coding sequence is TGCAGCGTGAAGGGGACAGGCCAAGAGACCCAGTACTTC.

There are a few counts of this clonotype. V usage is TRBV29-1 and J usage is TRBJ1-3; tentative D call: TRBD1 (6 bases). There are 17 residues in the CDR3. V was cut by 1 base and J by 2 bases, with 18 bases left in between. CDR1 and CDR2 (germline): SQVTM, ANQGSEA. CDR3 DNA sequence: TGCAGCGTTGAAGTAATTGTGGGGGCAGGAGCTGGAAACACCATATATTTT. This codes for CSVEVIVGAGAGNTIYF.

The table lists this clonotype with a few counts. CDR3 sequence reads: CASRDRVTDIQYF. The CDR3 nucleotides read TGTGCCAGCAGAGACAGGGTTACCGACATTCAGTACTTC. The genes are TRBV27 and TRBJ2-4, with 7 bases matching TRBD1. After removal of 6 bases from V and 8 bases from J, the junction contained 7 bases not matched to a gene. Germline lookup yields CDR1 MNHEY and CDR2 SMNVEV (reference sequence). CDR3 length: 13 amino acids.

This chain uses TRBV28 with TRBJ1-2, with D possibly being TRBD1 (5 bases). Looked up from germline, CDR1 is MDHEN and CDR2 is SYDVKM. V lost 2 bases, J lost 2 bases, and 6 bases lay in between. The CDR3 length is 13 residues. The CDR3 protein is CASSLRDNYGYTF. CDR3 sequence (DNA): TGTGCCAGCAGTTTAAGGGACAACTATGGCTACACCTTC.

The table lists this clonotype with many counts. CDR3 DNA sequence: TGTGCCAGCAGGATCCACTACGAGCAGTACTTC. Encoded protein: CASRIHYEQYF. This chain connects TRBV6-2 or TRBV6-3 to TRBJ2-7; no clear D. V was cut by 6 bases and J by 3 bases, with 6 bases left in between. The CDR3 runs to 11 residues. Germline V lookup: CDR1 MNHEY, CDR2 SVGEGT.

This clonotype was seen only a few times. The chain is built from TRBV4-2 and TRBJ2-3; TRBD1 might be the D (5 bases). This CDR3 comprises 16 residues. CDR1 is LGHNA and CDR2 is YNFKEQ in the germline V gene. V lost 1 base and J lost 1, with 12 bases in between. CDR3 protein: CASSQGAVRGTDTQYF. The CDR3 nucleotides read TGTGCCAGCAGCCAAGGAGCTGTCAGGGGCACAGATACGCAGTATTTT.

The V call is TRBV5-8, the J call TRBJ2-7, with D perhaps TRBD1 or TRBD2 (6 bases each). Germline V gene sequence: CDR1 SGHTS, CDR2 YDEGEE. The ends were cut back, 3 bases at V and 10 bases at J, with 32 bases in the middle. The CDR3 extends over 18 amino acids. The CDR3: CASSSPSSRGEYQETQYF. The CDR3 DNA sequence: TGTGCCAGCAGCTCCCCATCCTCAAGGGGGGAGTACCAAGAGACTCAGTACTTC.

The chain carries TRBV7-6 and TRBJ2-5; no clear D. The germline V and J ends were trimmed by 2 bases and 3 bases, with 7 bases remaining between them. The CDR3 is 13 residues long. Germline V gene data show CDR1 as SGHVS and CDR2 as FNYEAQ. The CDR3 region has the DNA TGTGCCAGCAGCTTAATTGGGGAAGAGACCCAGTACTTC. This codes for CASSLIGEETQYF.

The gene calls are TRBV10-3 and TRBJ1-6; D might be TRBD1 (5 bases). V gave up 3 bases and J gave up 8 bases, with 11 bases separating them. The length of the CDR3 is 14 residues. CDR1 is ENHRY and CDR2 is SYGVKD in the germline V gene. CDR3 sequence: CAISDGLGDSPLHF. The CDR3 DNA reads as TGTGCCATCAGTGATGGACTAGGGGATTCACCCCTCCACTTT.

The CDR3 DNA sequence: TGCGCCAGCAGCTTGGATCGGTGGGCTAGCGGGGGCCCTCCGATGGAGACCCAGTACTTC. Protein: CASSLDRWASGGPPMETQYF. The V gene is TRBV5-1, the J gene TRBJ2-5, with 10 nucleotides matching TRBD2. Germline V lookup: CDR1 SGHRS, CDR2 YFSETQ. The CDR3 runs to 20 residues. The junction had 19 bases not matched to a gene; V was cut back by 0 bases and J by 5 bases.

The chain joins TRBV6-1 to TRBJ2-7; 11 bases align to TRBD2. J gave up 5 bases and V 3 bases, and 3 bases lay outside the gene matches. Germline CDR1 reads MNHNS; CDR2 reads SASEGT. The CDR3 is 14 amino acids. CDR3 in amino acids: CASSDSGGADEQYF. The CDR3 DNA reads TGTGCCAGCAGTGATAGCGGGGGGGCCGACGAGCAGTACTTC.

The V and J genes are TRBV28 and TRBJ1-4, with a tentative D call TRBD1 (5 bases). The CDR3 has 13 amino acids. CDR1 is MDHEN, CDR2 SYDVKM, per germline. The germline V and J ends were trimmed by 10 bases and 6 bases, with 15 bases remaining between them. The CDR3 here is CAIRPGGDEKLFF. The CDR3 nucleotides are TGTGCCATCCGCCCGGGGGGGGATGAAAAACTGTTTTTT. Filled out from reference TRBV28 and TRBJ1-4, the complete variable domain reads DVKVTQSSRYLVKRTGEKVFLECVQDMDHENMFWYRQDPGLGLRLIYFSYDVKMKEKGDIPEGYSVSREKKERFSLILESASTNQTSMYLCAIRPGGDEKLFFGSGTQLSVL.

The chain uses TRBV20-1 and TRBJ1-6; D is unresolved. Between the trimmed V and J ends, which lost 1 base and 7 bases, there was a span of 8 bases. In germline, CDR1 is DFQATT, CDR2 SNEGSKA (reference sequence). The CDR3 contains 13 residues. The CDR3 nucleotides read TGCAGTGCTAGAGCGGGGAGGAATTCACCCCTCCACTTT. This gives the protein CSARAGRNSPLHF.

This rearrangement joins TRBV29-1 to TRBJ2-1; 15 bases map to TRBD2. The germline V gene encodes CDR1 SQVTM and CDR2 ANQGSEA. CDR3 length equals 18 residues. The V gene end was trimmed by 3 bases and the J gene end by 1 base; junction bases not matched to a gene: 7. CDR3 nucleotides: TGCAGCGTTGAGGGGGGACTAGCGGGGGGCGGGTCCTACAATGAGCAGTTCTTC. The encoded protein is CSVEGGLAGGGSYNEQFF.

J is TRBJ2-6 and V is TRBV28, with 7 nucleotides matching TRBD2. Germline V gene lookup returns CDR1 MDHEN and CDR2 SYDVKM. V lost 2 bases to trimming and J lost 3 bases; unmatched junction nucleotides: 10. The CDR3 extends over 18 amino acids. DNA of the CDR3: TGTGCCAGCAGTTTAGGGGGGGTGCAGGGTCGTGGGGCCAACGTCCTGACTTTC. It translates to CASSLGGVQGRGANVLTF.

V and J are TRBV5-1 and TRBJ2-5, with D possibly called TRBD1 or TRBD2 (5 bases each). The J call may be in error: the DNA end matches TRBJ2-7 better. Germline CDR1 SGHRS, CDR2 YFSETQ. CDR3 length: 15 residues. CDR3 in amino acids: CASSLVPGTNREQYF. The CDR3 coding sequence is TGCGCCAGCAGCTTGGTACCCGGGACGAACCGCGAGCAGTACTTC.